These 31 T cell receptor beta chains came from one sample sequenced in a study of HIV-infected patients and healthy controls. 400 to 550 ng RNA was reverse transcribed with alpha and beta constant-region primers. Each of the alpha and beta chains got its own library through chain-specific third strand synthesis with indices. TCRdb fed the 5' RACE reads into MiXCR, producing one record per CDR3 protein. The table lists roughly 13,000 distinct CDR3 sequences, 12% of them singletons. Roughly three months, about 14 weeks, into antiretroviral therapy, follow-up blood was collected. All unsorted peripheral T cells were captured because whole blood was used without fractionation. The input for sequencing was blood, taken during antiretroviral therapy. These receptors were taken from an adult with HIV infection. The donor label of this sample is uncertain.

This clonotype showed up many times. V is TRBV6-1 and J is TRBJ1-5; 7 bases align to TRBD1. This CDR3 spans 16 amino acids. Trimming at V came to 3 bases and at J to 3 bases, leaving 8 bases not matched to a gene. Germline V gene data show CDR1 as MNHNS and CDR2 as SASEGT. CDR3 in DNA: TGTGCCAGCAGTGAGAGGTACAGGGGCTCCAATCAGCCCCAGCATTTT. This encodes CASSERYRGSNQPQHF.

The genes are TRBV29-1 and TRBJ2-3; D ambiguous. Germline CDR1 reads SQVTM; CDR2 reads ANQGSEA. This CDR3 is 14 amino acids long. Trimming removed 7 bases from V and 4 bases from J, with 18 bases in between. The CDR3 DNA sequence: TGCAGCGCCAACGGACCCCTAGGAGCAGATACGCAGTATTTT. This sequence encodes CSANGPLGADTQYF.

This clonotype appeared a few times. J is TRBJ2-3 and V is TRBV10-1; D is possibly TRBD2 (6 bases). The CDR3 covers 16 residues. CDR1 is WNHNN, CDR2 SYGVQD, per germline (reference sequence). The germline V and J ends were trimmed by 2 bases and 5 bases, with 17 bases remaining between them. In DNA, the CDR3 is TGCGCCAGCAGTGAGAGCGTAGCGGAAGATGGAGATACGCAGTATTTT. Protein product: CASSESVAEDGDTQYF.

This clonotype was observed many times. V and J are TRBV6-1 and TRBJ2-5; 7 bases fit TRBD1. The CDR3 covers 14 residues. V lost 6 bases and J lost 1; bases outside the gene matches: 5. Per germline, CDR1 MNHNS and CDR2 SASEGT. The chain's CDR3 is CASRMGQTQETQYF. CDR3 DNA: TGTGCCAGCAGGATGGGACAGACCCAAGAGACCCAGTACTTC.

The gene calls are TRBV5-4 and TRBJ2-1; 8 nucleotides agree with TRBD1. CDR3 length: 15 amino acids. The germline V gene encodes CDR1 SGHNT and CDR2 YYREEE (reference sequence). J lost 2 bases, V lost 3 bases, and 4 bases had no gene match. The CDR3 is CASSSSRGPYNEQFF. For the CDR3, the DNA is TGTGCCAGCAGCTCATCCAGGGGGCCCTACAATGAGCAGTTCTTC.

This clonotype was observed a handful of times. Here the CDR3 reads CASSWRGTPTNTGELFF. The CDR3 DNA sequence: TGTGCCAGCAGTTGGCGGGGGACGCCTACGAACACCGGGGAGCTGTTTTTT. The chain uses TRBV6-1 and TRBJ2-2, with 7 positions matching TRBD2. Unmatched junction bases numbered 9, after V lost 5 bases and J lost 0 bases. The length of the CDR3 is 17 residues. From germline, CDR1 is MNHNS and CDR2 SASEGT.

The V and J genes are TRBV5-1 and TRBJ2-1; no clear D. Germline CDR1 SGHRS, CDR2 YFSETQ. The CDR3 length is 14 residues. V was pared by 4 bases and J by 3 bases, with 11 bases between. CDR3 bases: TGCGCCAGCAGCCTCACCGGAGTCTACAATGAGCAGTTCTTC. Residues: CASSLTGVYNEQFF.

This chain links TRBV9 with TRBJ2-5; 7 nucleotides line up with TRBD1. Germline V lookup: CDR1 SGDLS, CDR2 YYNGEE. V lost 4 bases to trimming and J lost 2 bases; unmatched junction nucleotides: 8. This CDR3 is 15 amino acids long. The CDR3 region is CASSFGQAPQETQYF. CDR3 coding DNA: TGTGCCAGCAGCTTCGGACAGGCTCCGCAAGAGACCCAGTACTTC.

This clonotype was recorded a few times. J is TRBJ1-4 and V is TRBV2, with a possible D match to TRBD1 (6 bases). Germline lookup yields CDR1 SNHLY and CDR2 FYNNEI. The CDR3 runs 13 residues. V shed 2 bases and J shed 8 bases, with 9 bases lying between them. The CDR3 DNA sequence: TGTGCCAGCAGTGAAAGGGGGGCGGAAAAACTGTTTTTT. Its protein is CASSERGAEKLFF.

This clonotype appeared a few times. This chain joins TRBV20-1 and TRBJ2-5, with 9 bases aligning to TRBD2. CDR1 DFQATT and CDR2 SNEGSKA come from the germline V gene (reference sequence). The CDR3 covers 15 residues. V shed 5 bases and J 2 bases; nucleotides not matched to a gene: 9. The CDR3, as DNA: TGCAGTGCTCCTCGGCCTAGCGGGGATCAAGAGACCCAGTACTTC. Amino acids: CSAPRPSGDQETQYF.

This clonotype was counted many times. The J gene is TRBJ2-3, the V gene TRBV5-1; the match to TRBD2 covers 16 bases. Trimming at V came to 3 bases and at J to 4 bases, leaving 5 bases not matched to a gene. CDR1 and CDR2 (germline): SGHRS, YFSETQ. The CDR3 extends over 17 amino acids. CDR3 residues: CASSWGLAGGQADTQYF. The CDR3 nucleotides are TGCGCCAGCAGCTGGGGACTAGCGGGGGGGCAGGCAGATACGCAGTATTTT.

This clonotype is medium-sized in the sample. The chain carries TRBV19 and TRBJ2-1; a weak D match, TRBD2 (5 bases). Trimming cost V 5 bases and J 1 base, with 9 bases left between them. The CDR3 length is 14 residues. Germline CDR1 LNHDA, CDR2 SQIVND (reference sequence). The CDR3 DNA sequence: TGTGCCAGTAGTCCACTAGAGTCCTACAATGAGCAGTTCTTC. Translation: CASSPLESYNEQFF.

This clonotype was picked up many times. The chain links TRBV6-6 to TRBJ2-7, with 12 bases that match TRBD2. V lost 4 bases to trimming and J lost 0 bases; unmatched junction nucleotides: 7. The germline V gene has CDR1 MNHNY and CDR2 SVGAGI (reference sequence). This CDR3 spans 17 amino acids. Written as DNA, the CDR3 is TGTGCCAGCAGTTCTCAACTAGCGGGAGGCCCCTCCTACGAGCAGTACTTC. Amino acids: CASSSQLAGGPSYEQYF.

The sample holds many counts of this clonotype. J is TRBJ1-2 and V is TRBV7-9; weak D call: TRBD1 (6 bases). Trimming took 0 bases from V and 7 from J, leaving 9 bases between them. The CDR3 extends over 13 amino acids. Per the germline V gene, CDR1 is SEHNR and CDR2 is FQNEAQ (reference sequence). The CDR3 nucleotides are TGTGCCAGCAGCTTAGCGGGGGGCCCTGGCTACACCTTC. It specifies CASSLAGGPGYTF.

This clonotype was seen repeatedly, ten times or more. The CDR3 region is CASSLYSDVSDTQYF. CDR3 nucleotides: TGTGCCAGCAGCTTATACTCCGACGTATCAGATACGCAGTATTTT. The rearrangement joins TRBV5-4 to TRBJ2-3, with D unclear. The CDR3 has 15 amino acids. Between the trimmed V and J ends, which lost 2 bases and 4 bases, there was a span of 14 bases. Germline values: CDR1 SGHNT, CDR2 YYREEE (reference sequence).

The chain links TRBV7-9 to TRBJ2-7, with D tentatively TRBD2 (5 bases). The CDR3 extends over 14 amino acids. Germline V gives CDR1 SEHNR, CDR2 FQNEAQ (reference sequence). Trimming took 5 bases from V and 7 from J, leaving 18 bases between them. Written as DNA, the CDR3 is TGTGCCAGCAGCGCCTTGTCGGTTGGGAGAGAGCAGTACTTC. Its translation: CASSALSVGREQYF.

The genes are TRBV7-9 and TRBJ2-7; D is perhaps TRBD1 (6 bases). Germline CDR1 and CDR2: SEHNR and FQNEAQ (reference sequence). The CDR3 is made up of 15 amino acids. With 1 base removed from V and 6 bases from J, the gap between germline ends came to 16 bases. CDR3: CASSLEVGQGSEQYF. CDR3 nucleotides: TGTGCCAGCAGCTTAGAGGTTGGCCAGGGGTCCGAGCAGTACTTC.

This clonotype was detected many times. This chain connects TRBV6-5 to TRBJ2-3; either TRBD1 or TRBD2 may supply D (6 bases each). Between the trimmed V and J ends, which lost 7 bases and 3 bases, there was a span of 17 bases. Germline CDR1 MNHEY, CDR2 SVGAGI. The CDR3 spans 15 residues. For the CDR3, the DNA is TGTGCCAGCACCGCCGGGGGCTCGGTGACAGATACGCAGTATTTT. Protein sequence: CASTAGGSVTDTQYF.

Only a few counts were recorded for this clonotype. The chain uses TRBV20-1 and TRBJ2-5; D is tentatively TRBD1 or TRBD2 (5 bases each). Trimming removed 0 bases at V and 2 bases at J, with 16 bases between. CDR1 and CDR2 from the germline V gene are DFQATT and SNEGSKA (reference sequence). The CDR3 is made up of 16 amino acids. CDR3: CSARDTRGAQQETQYF. CDR3 bases: TGCAGTGCTAGAGATACGAGGGGCGCCCAGCAAGAGACCCAGTACTTC.

The table lists this clonotype with a few counts. The chain has TRBV7-2 and TRBJ2-3; tentatively, D is TRBD2 (6 bases). The CDR3 has 17 amino acids. The germline V and J ends were trimmed by 1 base and 0 bases, with 14 bases remaining between them. The germline V gene has CDR1 SGHTA and CDR2 FQGNSA. CDR3 nucleotides: TGTGCCAGCAGCTTAGTCTTTGGGACTCTCAGCACAGATACGCAGTATTTT. Protein: CASSLVFGTLSTDTQYF.

CDR3 region: CASSLDETHYNEQFF. CDR3 DNA: TGTGCCAGCAGTCTAGATGAGACACACTACAATGAGCAGTTCTTC. The V and J genes are TRBV6-5 and TRBJ2-1; D remains unclear. Germline V gene data show CDR1 as MNHEY and CDR2 as SVGAGI. The V gene lost 5 bases and the J gene lost 3 bases, with 14 bases spanning the gap. CDR3 length: 15 amino acids.

This clonotype was seen ten or more times. The chain is built from TRBV4-1 and TRBJ1-1; D possibly corresponds to TRBD1 (6 bases). CDR1 is MGHRA, CDR2 YSYEKL, per germline. V gave up 3 bases and J gave up 4 bases, with 15 bases separating them. CDR3 length: 15 amino acids. CDR3 nucleotides: TGCGCCAGCAGCCAGATGGACAGAGACGCCACTGAAGCTTTCTTT. Protein product: CASSQMDRDATEAFF.

This clonotype was picked up many times. The rearrangement links TRBV3-1 to TRBJ2-2; 11 bases agree with TRBD2. The germline V gene encodes CDR1 LGHDT and CDR2 YNNKEL (reference sequence). The CDR3 sequence is 17 residues long. V lost 7 bases to trimming and J lost 4 bases; unmatched junction nucleotides: 11. DNA of the CDR3: TGTGCCAGCATGGGAATAGCGGGAGGGCCTAGCACCGGGGAGCTGTTTTTT. Translation gives CASMGIAGGPSTGELFF.

The sample holds a few counts of this clonotype. This rearrangement joins TRBV10-2 to TRBJ2-7; 7 bases line up with TRBD2. The length of the CDR3 is 16 residues. Losses at the gene ends were 3 bases for V and 5 bases for J; bases not matched to a gene: 13. Germline V gene sequence: CDR1 WSHSY, CDR2 SAAADI. The CDR3 loop is CASSEDGLGVRDEQYF. The CDR3 DNA sequence: TGCGCCAGCAGTGAAGATGGACTAGGTGTCAGGGACGAGCAGTACTTC.

This clonotype was counted at least ten times. V and J are TRBV7-9 and TRBJ2-5; 10 bases map to TRBD2. The V and J ends lost 2 bases and 3 bases, in that order; junction bases with no gene match: 3. This CDR3 is 15 amino acids long. Germline lookup yields CDR1 SEHNR and CDR2 FQNEAQ (reference sequence). The CDR3 region is CASSLLAGEEETQYF. CDR3 DNA sequence: TGTGCCAGCAGCTTACTAGCGGGAGAGGAAGAGACCCAGTACTTC.

This clonotype has at least ten counts. The rearrangement uses TRBV2 and TRBJ1-3; D remains ambiguous. Germline V gives CDR1 SNHLY, CDR2 FYNNEI. V lost 7 bases to trimming and J lost 3 bases, with 10 bases between them. There are 13 residues in the CDR3. In DNA form, the CDR3 reads TGTGCCAGCATGCAAGGAAATGGAAACACCATATATTTT. Its translation is CASMQGNGNTIYF. The whole variable domain, remainder taken from reference TRBV2 and TRBJ1-3, is EPEVTQTPSHQVTQMGQEVILRCVPISNHLYFYWYRQILGQKVEFLVSFYNNEISEKSEIFDDQFSVERPDGSNFTLKIRSTKLEDSAMYFCASMQGNGNTIYFGEGSWLTVV.

The V call is TRBV19, the J call TRBJ2-1, with 11 positions matching TRBD2. Germline loops: CDR1 LNHDA, CDR2 SQIVND (reference sequence). J gave up 5 bases and V 5 bases, and 8 bases lay outside the gene matches. The CDR3 is 16 amino acids. Here the CDR3 DNA reads TGTGCCAGTAGTGGAAATAGCGGGAGGGCTCACAATGAGCAGTTCTTC. Its translation: CASSGNSGRAHNEQFF.

This clonotype has a count of ten or more. The V call is TRBV5-1, the J call TRBJ1-1; D remains ambiguous. Deletions cut 4 bases from V and 1 base from J, with 8 bases between. CDR3 length equals 13 residues. CDR1 and CDR2 (germline): SGHRS, YFSETQ. The CDR3 region has the DNA TGCGCCAGCAGCCCTTCCGGGAACACTGAAGCTTTCTTT. Its protein product is CASSPSGNTEAFF. The full variable domain, rest sourced from reference TRBV5-1 and TRBJ1-1, is KAGVTQTPRYLIKTRGQQVTLSCSPISGHRSVSWYQQTPGQGLQFLFEYFSETQRNKGNFPGRFSGRQFSNSRSEMNVSTLELGDSALYLCASSPSGNTEAFFGQGTRLTVV.

The table lists this clonotype with many counts. The chain has TRBV29-1 and TRBJ1-1, with 7 bases fitting TRBD1. CDR1 and CDR2 (germline): SQVTM, ANQGSEA. CDR3 length equals 12 residues. J was trimmed by 6 bases and V by 6 bases; bases with no gene match: 7. CDR3 bases: TGCAGCGTCACAGACAGGGAAGCTGAAGCTTTCTTT. Residues: CSVTDREAEAFF.

Many counts were recorded for this clonotype. The chain recombines TRBV12-3 or TRBV12-4 with TRBJ1-6; D is perhaps TRBD1 (6 bases). V was shortened by 5 bases and J by 9 bases, with 14 bases between the two germline ends. The CDR3 totals 14 residues. The CDR3 spells CASSPGQPSSPLHF. CDR3 DNA sequence: TGTGCCAGCAGTCCTGGACAGCCTTCTTCACCCCTCCACTTT.

Ten or more counts support this clonotype. The chain uses TRBV11-3 and TRBJ2-3; TRBD2 matches 12 bases. V was clipped by 0 bases and J by 6 bases; unmatched bases: 7. Germline V gene lookup returns CDR1 SGHNT and CDR2 YENEEA. This CDR3 has 17 residues. The CDR3 protein is CASSLEPSGRAQDTQYF. CDR3 coding DNA: TGTGCCAGCAGCTTAGAACCTAGCGGGAGGGCCCAGGATACGCAGTATTTT. The full variable domain, its missing parts supplied by reference TRBV11-3 and TRBJ2-3, is EAGVVQSPRYKIIEKKQPVAFWCNPISGHNTLYWYLQNLGQGPELLIRYENEEAVDDSQLPKDRFSAERLKGVDSTLKIQPAELGDSAVYLCASSLEPSGRAQDTQYFGPGTRLTVL.